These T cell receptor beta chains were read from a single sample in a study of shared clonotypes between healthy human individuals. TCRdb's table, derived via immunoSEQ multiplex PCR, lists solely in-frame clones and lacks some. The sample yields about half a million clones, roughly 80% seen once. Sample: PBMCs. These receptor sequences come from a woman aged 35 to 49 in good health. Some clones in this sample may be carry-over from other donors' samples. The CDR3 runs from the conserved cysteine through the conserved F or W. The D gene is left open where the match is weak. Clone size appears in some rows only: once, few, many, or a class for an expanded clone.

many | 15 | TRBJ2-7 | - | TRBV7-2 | CASRRRDHSSYEQYF | TGTGCCAGCAGGCGCCGGGACCACAGCTCCTACGAGCAGTACTTC
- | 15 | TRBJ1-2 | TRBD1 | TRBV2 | CASSGTGELSYGYTF | TGTGCCAGCAGTGGAACAGGGGAGTTGAGCTATGGCTACACCTTC
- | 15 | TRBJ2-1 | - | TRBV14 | CASSQDWGSYNEQFF | TGTGCCAGCAGCCAAGATTGGGGTTCCTACAATGAGCAGTTCTTC
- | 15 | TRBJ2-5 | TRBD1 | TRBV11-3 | CASSPGQGVEETQYF | TGTGCCAGCAGCCCGGGACAGGGCGTGGAGGAGACCCAGTACTTC
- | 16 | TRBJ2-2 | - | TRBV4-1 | CASTHVQGRSTGELFF | TGCGCCAGCACCCACGTCCAGGGGAGGAGCACCGGGGAGCTGTTTTTT
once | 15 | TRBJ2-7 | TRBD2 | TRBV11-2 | CASSLLAGGAGEQYF | TGTGCCAGCAGTTTACTAGCGGGAGGGGCTGGCGAGCAGTACTTC
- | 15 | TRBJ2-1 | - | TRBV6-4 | CASSVETGNYNEQFF | TGTGCCAGCAGTGTGGAGACAGGTAACTACAATGAGCAGTTCTTC
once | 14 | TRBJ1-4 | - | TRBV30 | CAWRSQGGDEKLFF | TGTGCCTGGAGGAGCCAGGGCGGGGATGAAAAACTGTTTTTT
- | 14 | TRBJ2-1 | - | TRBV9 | CASSVTASPLEQFF | TGTGCCAGCAGCGTAACGGCTAGCCCCCTTGAGCAGTTCTTC
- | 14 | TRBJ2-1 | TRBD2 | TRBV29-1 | CSGRLAGGHNEQFF | TGCAGCGGAAGACTAGCGGGAGGGCACAATGAGCAGTTCTTC
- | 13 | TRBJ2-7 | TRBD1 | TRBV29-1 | CSVEEGQGIKQYF | TGCAGCGTTGAAGAGGGACAGGGAATTAAGCAGTACTTC
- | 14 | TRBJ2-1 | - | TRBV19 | CASSIPPGDNEQFF | TGTGCCAGTAGTATACCCCCCGGCGACAATGAGCAGTTCTTC
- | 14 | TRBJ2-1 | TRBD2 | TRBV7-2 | CASSLDPGGVEQFF | TGTGCCAGCAGCTTAGATCCGGGGGGGGTTGAGCAGTTCTTC
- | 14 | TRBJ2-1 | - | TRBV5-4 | CASSTHLAYNEQFF | TGTGCCAGCAGCACCCACTTAGCGTACAATGAGCAGTTCTTC
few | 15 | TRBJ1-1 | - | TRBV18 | CASSPGQPQNTEAFF | TGTGCCAGCTCACCCGGACAGCCCCAAAACACTGAAGCTTTCTTT
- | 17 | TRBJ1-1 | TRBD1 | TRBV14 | CASSQEIAGGLNTEAFF | TGTGCCAGCAGCCAAGAGATAGCAGGGGGCTTAAACACTGAAGCTTTCTTT
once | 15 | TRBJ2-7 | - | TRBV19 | CASSITGHQSYEQYF | TGTGCCAGTAGTATCACCGGACACCAATCCTACGAGCAGTACTTC
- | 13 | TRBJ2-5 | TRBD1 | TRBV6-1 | CAGRERGRETQYF | TGTGCCGGACGAGAAAGGGGGCGGGAGACCCAGTACTTC
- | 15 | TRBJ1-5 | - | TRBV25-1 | CASSVSGAGNQPQHF | TGTGCCAGCAGTGTATCTGGGGCTGGCAATCAGCCCCAGCATTTT
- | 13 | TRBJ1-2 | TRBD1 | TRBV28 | CASRTGSDYGYTF | TGTGCCAGCAGGACAGGGTCTGATTATGGCTACACCTTC
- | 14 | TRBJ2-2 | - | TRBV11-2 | CASSLGDPTGELFF | TGTGCCAGCAGCTTAGGGGACCCCACCGGGGAGCTGTTTTTT
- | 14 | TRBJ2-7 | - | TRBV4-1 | CASSQDGGTYEQYF | TGCGCCAGCAGCCAAGATGGCGGAACCTACGAGCAGTACTTC
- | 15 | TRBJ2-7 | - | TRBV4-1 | CASSQAGSGTYEQYF | TGCGCCAGCAGCCAAGCGGGGTCCGGAACCTACGAGCAGTACTTC
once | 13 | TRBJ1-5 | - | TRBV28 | CASSFSSNQPQHF | TGTGCCAGCAGTTTCTCCAGCAATCAGCCCCAGCATTTT
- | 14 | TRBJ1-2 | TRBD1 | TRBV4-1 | CASSHQGQGYGYTF | TGCGCCAGCAGCCACCAAGGACAGGGGTATGGCTACACCTTC
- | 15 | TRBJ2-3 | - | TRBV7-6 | CASSLTGTLTDTQYF | TGTGCCAGCAGCTTAACCGGGACTCTCACAGATACGCAGTATTTT
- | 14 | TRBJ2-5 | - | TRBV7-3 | CASSPRASHETQYF | TGTGCCAGCAGCCCTCGAGCTAGTCATGAGACCCAGTACTTC
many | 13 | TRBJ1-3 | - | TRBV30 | CSCWGTSGNTIYF | TGTTCTTGTTGGGGGACTTCTGGAAACACCATATATTTT
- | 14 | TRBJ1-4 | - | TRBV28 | CASRGTPLGEKLFF | TGTGCCAGCAGGGGGACTCCCCTTGGCGAAAAACTGTTTTTT
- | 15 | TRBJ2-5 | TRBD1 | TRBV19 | CASSTTGQGGETQYF | TGTGCCAGTAGTACCACGGGACAGGGGGGAGAGACCCAGTACTTC
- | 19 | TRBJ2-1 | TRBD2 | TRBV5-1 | CASSPSGTSSTHSYNEQFF | TGCGCCAGCAGCCCATCCGGGACTAGCTCAACACACTCCTACAATGAGCAGTTCTTC
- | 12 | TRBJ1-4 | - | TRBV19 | CASSPWREKLFF | TGTGCCAGTAGTCCCTGGAGGGAAAAACTGTTTTTT
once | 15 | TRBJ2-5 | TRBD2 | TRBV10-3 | CAISDGTSGLETQYF | TGTGCCATCAGTGATGGGACTAGTGGACTAGAGACCCAGTACTTC
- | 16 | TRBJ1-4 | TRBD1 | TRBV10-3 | CAISESSTGGYEKLFF | TGTGCCATCAGTGAGTCGTCGACAGGGGGATATGAAAAACTGTTTTTT
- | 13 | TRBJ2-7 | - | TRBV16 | CASSPGGVYEQYF | TGTGCCAGCAGCCCAGGGGGGGTCTACGAGCAGTACTTC
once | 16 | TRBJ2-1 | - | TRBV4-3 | CASSQRLGPTGDEQFF | TGCGCCAGCAGCCAAAGACTAGGCCCCACAGGTGATGAGCAGTTCTTC
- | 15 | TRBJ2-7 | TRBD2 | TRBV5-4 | CASSSGTSTFYEQYF | TGTGCCAGCAGTTCCGGGACTAGCACTTTCTACGAGCAGTACTTC
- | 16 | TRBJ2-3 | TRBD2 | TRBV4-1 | CASSQDVAGASDTQYF | TGCGCCAGCAGCCAAGACGTCGCGGGAGCCTCAGATACGCAGTATTTT
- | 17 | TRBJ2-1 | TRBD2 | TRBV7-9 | CASRPLAGLAGGNEQFF | TGTGCCAGCAGACCCCTCGCTGGTTTAGCGGGGGGGAATGAGCAGTTCTTC
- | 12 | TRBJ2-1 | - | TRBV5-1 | CASSPGTGAQFF | TGCGCCAGCAGCCCTGGGACGGGAGCTCAGTTCTTC
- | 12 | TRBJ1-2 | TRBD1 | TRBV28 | CASSPQGDGYTF | TGTGCCAGCAGTCCCCAGGGGGATGGCTACACCTTC
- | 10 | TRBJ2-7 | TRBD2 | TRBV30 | CAWRGGWQYF | TGTGCCTGGAGGGGGGGGTGGCAGTACTTC
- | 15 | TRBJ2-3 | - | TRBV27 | CASSVGVASTDTQYF | TGTGCCAGCAGCGTGGGGGTCGCTAGCACAGATACGCAGTATTTT
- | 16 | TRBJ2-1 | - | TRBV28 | CASSPAGRAFFNEQFF | TGTGCCAGCAGTCCCGCGGGTCGGGCCTTTTTCAATGAGCAGTTCTTC
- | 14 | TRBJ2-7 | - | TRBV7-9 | CASSQGRNPYEQYF | TGTGCCAGCAGCCAGGGTAGGAACCCCTACGAGCAGTACTTC
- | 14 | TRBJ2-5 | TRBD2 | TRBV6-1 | CASSGGLAEGTQYF | TGTGCCAGCAGTGGTGGACTAGCGGAAGGGACCCAGTACTTC
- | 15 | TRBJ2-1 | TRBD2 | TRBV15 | CATSRIAGAFNEQFF | TGTGCCACCAGCCGTATAGCGGGAGCGTTCAATGAGCAGTTCTTC
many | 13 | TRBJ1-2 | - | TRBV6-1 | CASSGTVAGGYTF | TGTGCCAGCAGTGGGACGGTGGCAGGAGGCTACACCTTC
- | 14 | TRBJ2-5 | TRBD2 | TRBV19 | CASSPRGGLQTQYF | TGTGCCAGTAGTCCGCGGGGGGGCTTGCAGACCCAGTACTTC
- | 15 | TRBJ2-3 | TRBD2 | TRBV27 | CASSWTSGRSLAQYF | TGTGCCAGCAGCTGGACTAGCGGGAGGTCTCTCGCGCAGTATTTT
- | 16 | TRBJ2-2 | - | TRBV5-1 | CASSNPGASKDGELFF | TGCGCCAGCAGCAACCCCGGGGCTAGCAAGGACGGGGAGCTGTTTTTT
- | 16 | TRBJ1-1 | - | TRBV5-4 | CASSSRRTDMNTEAFF | TGTGCCAGCAGCTCCCGTAGGACGGATATGAACACTGAAGCTTTCTTT
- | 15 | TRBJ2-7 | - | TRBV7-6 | CASSRTIGGTYEQYF | TGTGCCAGCAGCCGCACGATTGGGGGGACCTACGAGCAGTACTTC
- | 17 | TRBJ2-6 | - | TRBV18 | CASSLNGGGSGANVLTF | TGTGCCAGCTCACTAAATGGTGGGGGCTCTGGGGCCAACGTCCTGACTTTC
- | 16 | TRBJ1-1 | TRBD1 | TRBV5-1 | CASSNRDSNMNTEAFF | TGCGCCAGCAGCAACCGGGACAGCAACATGAACACTGAAGCTTTCTTT
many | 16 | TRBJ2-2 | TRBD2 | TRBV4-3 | CASSQVSGRGTGELFF | TGCGCCAGCAGCCAAGTCAGCGGGAGGGGAACCGGGGAGCTGTTTTTT
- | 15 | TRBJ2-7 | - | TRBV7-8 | CASRPSPPSYYEQYF | TGTGCCAGCAGACCCAGCCCGCCATCGTACTACGAGCAGTACTTC
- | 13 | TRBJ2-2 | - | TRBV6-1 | CASSEFSTGELFF | TGTGCCAGCAGTGAATTCAGTACCGGGGAGCTGTTTTTT
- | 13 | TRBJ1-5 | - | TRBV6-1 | CASSEAGEQPQHF | TGTGCCAGCAGTGAAGCGGGGGAACAGCCCCAGCATTTT